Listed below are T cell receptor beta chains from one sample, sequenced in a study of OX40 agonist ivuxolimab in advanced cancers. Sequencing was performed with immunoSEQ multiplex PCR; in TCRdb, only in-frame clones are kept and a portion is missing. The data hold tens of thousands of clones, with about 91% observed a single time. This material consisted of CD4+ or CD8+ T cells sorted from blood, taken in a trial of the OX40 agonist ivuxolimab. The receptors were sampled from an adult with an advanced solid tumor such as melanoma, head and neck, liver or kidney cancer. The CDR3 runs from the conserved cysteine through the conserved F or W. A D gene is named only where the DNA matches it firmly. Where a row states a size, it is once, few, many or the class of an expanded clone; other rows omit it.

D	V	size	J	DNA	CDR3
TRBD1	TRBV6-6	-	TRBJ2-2	TGTGCCAGCAGGGACAGGGTCGCCGGGGAGCTGTTTTTT	CASRDRVAGELFF
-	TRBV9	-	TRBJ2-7	TGTGCCAGCAGCGTAGTTCCCTCGGGAGAGCAGTACTTC	CASSVVPSGEQYF
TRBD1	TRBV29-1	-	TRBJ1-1	TGCAGCGTTGAAGGACAGGGGTCCTGGGGCACTGAAGCTTTCTTT	CSVEGQGSWGTEAFF
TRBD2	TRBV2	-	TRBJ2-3	TGTGCCAGCAGTGCACGTAGCGGGGTCACAGATACGCAGTATTTT	CASSARSGVTDTQYF
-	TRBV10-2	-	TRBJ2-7	TGCGCCAGCAGGGAGTGGGGTTTCGGTGAGCAGTACTTC	CASREWGFGEQYF
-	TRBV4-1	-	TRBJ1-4	TGCGCCAGCAGCCAAGGAGGGCCTAGCGAAAAACTGTTTTTT	CASSQGGPSEKLFF
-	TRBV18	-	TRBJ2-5	TGTGCCAGCTCACGAGGGAGCTCCGAAGAGACCCAGTACTTC	CASSRGSSEETQYF
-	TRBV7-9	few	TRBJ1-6	TGTGCCAGCAGCCCTAAATCGCCCGGGACCGACTTCCACTTT	CASSPKSPGTDFHF
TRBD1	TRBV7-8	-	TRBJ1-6	TGTGCCAGCAGCCCCCGGGACAGTAATTCACCCCTCCACTTT	CASSPRDSNSPLHF
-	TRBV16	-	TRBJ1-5	TGTGCCAGCAGTACAACGGCGGAGAGCAATCAGCCCCAGCATTTT	CASSTTAESNQPQHF
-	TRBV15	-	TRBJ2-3	TGTGCCACCAGCAGAGTGGCAGATACGCAGTATTTT	CATSRVADTQYF
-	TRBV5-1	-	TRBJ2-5	TGCGCCAGCAGCTTGGGGGCGCTGGGGGGCTCAGGAGAGACCCAGTACTTC	CASSLGALGGSGETQYF
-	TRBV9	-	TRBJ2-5	TGTGCCAGCAGCGTCGGCGGAGGACCCCAAGAGACCCAGTACTTC	CASSVGGGPQETQYF
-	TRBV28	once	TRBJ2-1	TGTGCCAGCAGTCCCGAACAGGACGGCAATGAGCAGTTCTTC	CASSPEQDGNEQFF
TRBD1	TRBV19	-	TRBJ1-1	TGTGCCAGTAGTCAGCCTCGGACAGGTATCACTGAAGCTTTCTTT	CASSQPRTGITEAFF
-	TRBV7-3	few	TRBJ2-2	TGTGCCAGCAGCTTAAACGCGGGGCCGGGAACCGGGGAGCTGTTTTTT	CASSLNAGPGTGELFF
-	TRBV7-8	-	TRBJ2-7	TGTGCCAGCAGCTTACCCCAGGGGTGGAACGAGCAGTACTTC	CASSLPQGWNEQYF
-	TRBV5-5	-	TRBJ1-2	TGTGCCAGCAGCTTGGAGTCGTGGGCTAACTATGGCTACACCTTC	CASSLESWANYGYTF
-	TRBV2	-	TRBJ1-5	TGTGCCAGCAGTGAAGCGGGTTACCAGCCCCAGCATTTT	CASSEAGYQPQHF
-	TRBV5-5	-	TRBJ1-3	TGTGCCAGCAGCTTGGACACCGTAGGAAACACCATATATTTT	CASSLDTVGNTIYF
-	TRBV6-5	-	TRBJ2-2	TGTGCCAGCAGTTACTCGGGTAACACCGGGGAGCTGTTTTTT	CASSYSGNTGELFF
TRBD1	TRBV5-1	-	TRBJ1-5	TGCGCCAGCAGCGCGGGACAGCCTAATCAGCCCCAGCATTTT	CASSAGQPNQPQHF
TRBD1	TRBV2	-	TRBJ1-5	TGTGCCAGCAGCCGTCCCGGGACAGGGTTCAATCAGCCCCAGCATTTT	CASSRPGTGFNQPQHF
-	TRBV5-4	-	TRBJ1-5	TGTGCCAGCAGCTTGGATAGCAATCAGCCCCAGCATTTT	CASSLDSNQPQHF
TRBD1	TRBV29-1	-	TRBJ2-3	TGCAGCGTTGTCCTCAGCGGGACAGGGGGTAACACAGATACGCAGTATTTT	CSVVLSGTGGNTDTQYF
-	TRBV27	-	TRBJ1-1	TGTGCCAGCAGTTTAAACAGATACACTGAAGCTTTCTTT	CASSLNRYTEAFF
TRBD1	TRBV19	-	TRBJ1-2	TGTGCCAGTAGTCTGGGACCGGGACAGGGAAGTCAGGATGGCTACACCTTC	CASSLGPGQGSQDGYTF
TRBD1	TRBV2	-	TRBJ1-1	TGTGCCAGCAAACCCGCCGGGACAGCAAACACTGAAGCTTTCTTT	CASKPAGTANTEAFF
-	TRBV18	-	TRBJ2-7	TGTGCCAGCTCACCACCAATGGTCCACGAGCAGTACTTC	CASSPPMVHEQYF
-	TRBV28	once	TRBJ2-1	TGTGCCAGCAGTTTTGGCCGACAGCCGCAGTTCTTC	CASSFGRQPQFF
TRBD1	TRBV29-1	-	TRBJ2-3	TGCAGCGTCGCGGGACAGGGGGGTGGAGATACGCAGTATTTT	CSVAGQGGGDTQYF
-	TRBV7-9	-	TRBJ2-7	TGTGCCAGCAGCCGGTGGTCAGGGAACTCCTACGAGCAGTACTTC	CASSRWSGNSYEQYF
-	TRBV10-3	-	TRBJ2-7	TGTGCCATCCGAGGGGTCTACGAGCAGTACTTC	CAIRGVYEQYF
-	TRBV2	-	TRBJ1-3	TGTGCCAGCAGTGGGGACAAAGGAAACACCATATATTTT	CASSGDKGNTIYF
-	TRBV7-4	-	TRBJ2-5	TGTGCCAGCAGCTACCCCCCGCGAAGACGAGGGGGAGAGACCCAGTACTTC	CASSYPPRRRGGETQYF
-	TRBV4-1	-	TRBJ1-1	TGCGCCAGCAGCCCCAGGGAAAGTGCTGAAGCTTTCTTT	CASSPRESAEAFF
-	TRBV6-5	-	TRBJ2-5	TGTGCCAGCAGTCCGCCTGGGCAGCAAGAGACCCAGTACTTC	CASSPPGQQETQYF
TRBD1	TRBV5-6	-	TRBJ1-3	TGTGCCAGCAGCAGACAGGGCTCTGGAAACACCATATATTTT	CASSRQGSGNTIYF
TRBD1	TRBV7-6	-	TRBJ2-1	TGTGCCAGCGCTCCCGGGACAGTATACAATGAGCAGTTCTTC	CASAPGTVYNEQFF
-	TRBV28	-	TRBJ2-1	TGTGCCAGCAGTCCCCAGGACAAGGGGAGATTGTTCTTC	CASSPQDKGRLFF
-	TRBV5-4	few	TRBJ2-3	TGTGCCAGCAGCTTGTCTAGTAAGACAGATACGCAGTATTTT	CASSLSSKTDTQYF
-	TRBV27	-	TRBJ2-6	TGTGCCAGCAGTTTATGGGGTGCATGGGTTTCTGGGGCCAACGTCCTGACTTTC	CASSLWGAWVSGANVLTF
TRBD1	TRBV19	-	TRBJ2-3	TGTGCCAGTCTATCGACAGGGCATGGGGCAGATACGCAGTATTTT	CASLSTGHGADTQYF